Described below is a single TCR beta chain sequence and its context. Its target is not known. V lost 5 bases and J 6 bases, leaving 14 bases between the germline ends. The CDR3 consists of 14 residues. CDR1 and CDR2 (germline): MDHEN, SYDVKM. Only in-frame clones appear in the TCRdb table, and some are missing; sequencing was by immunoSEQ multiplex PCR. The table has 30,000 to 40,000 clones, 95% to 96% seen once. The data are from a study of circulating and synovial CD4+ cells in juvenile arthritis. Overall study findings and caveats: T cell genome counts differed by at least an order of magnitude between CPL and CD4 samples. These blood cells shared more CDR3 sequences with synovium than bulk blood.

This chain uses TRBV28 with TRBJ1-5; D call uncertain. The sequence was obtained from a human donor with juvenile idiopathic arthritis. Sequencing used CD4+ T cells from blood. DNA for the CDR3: TGTGCCAGCAGTCCCCCTTCGTCAGGTCAGCCCCAGCATTTT. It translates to CASSPPSSGQPQHF.